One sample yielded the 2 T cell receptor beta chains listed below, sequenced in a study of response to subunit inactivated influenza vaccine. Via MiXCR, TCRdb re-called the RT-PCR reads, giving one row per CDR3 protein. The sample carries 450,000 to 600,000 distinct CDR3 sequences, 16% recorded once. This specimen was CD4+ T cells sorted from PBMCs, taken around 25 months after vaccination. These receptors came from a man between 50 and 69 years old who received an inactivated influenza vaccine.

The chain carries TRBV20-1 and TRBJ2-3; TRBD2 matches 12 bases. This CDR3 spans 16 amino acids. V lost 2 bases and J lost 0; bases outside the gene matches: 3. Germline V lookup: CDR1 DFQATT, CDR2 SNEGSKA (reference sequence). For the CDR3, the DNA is TGCAGTGCTAGACTAGCGGGGGGGCCTAGCACAGATACGCAGTATTTT. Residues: CSARLAGGPSTDTQYF.

The DNA of the CDR3 is TGTGCCAGCAGTTTAGCGGGGGCTGTATCCTATGGCTACACCTTC. It encodes CASSLAGAVSYGYTF. This chain uses TRBV28 with TRBJ1-2; perhaps TRBD1 as D (6 bases). V dropped 2 bases and J dropped 4 bases, with 14 bases sitting between them. CDR1 and CDR2 (germline): MDHEN, SYDVKM. This CDR3 is built from 15 residues.